This T cell receptor beta chain was identified in a study of Ad26.COV2.S vaccination and SARS-CoV-2 variants. In the case of this clone: The antigen is not known.

General study findings and limits: Total T cell responses may have been underestimated by the TCR breadth and depth analyses. Across vaccine and placebo recipients, the breadth of non-spike TCRs was similar.

Treatment specified: about 20 received Ad26.COV2.S at low or high dose, single or two shots; about five received placebo; per-sample allocation not given. The samples date from day 63 after the first vaccine or placebo injection. This vaccine is an Ad26 vector that expresses the Wuhan-strain SARS-CoV-2 spike. Profiled with immunoSEQ multiplex PCR; TCRdb holds only in-frame clones, not every one. The sample holds 500,000 or so clones, roughly 89% seen once. V shed 4 bases and J 5 bases; nucleotides not matched to a gene: 6. The CDR3 covers 14 residues. Germline V gene data show CDR1 as SGHTA and CDR2 as FQGNSA.

V is TRBV7-2 and J is TRBJ2-5; the match to TRBD2 covers 8 bases. This material consisted of peripheral blood, taken in a trial of Ad26.COV2.S vaccine versus placebo. The TCR originated in a person aged 18-65 years who received the Ad26.COV2.S COVID-19 vaccine or a placebo. DNA of the CDR3: TGTGCCAGCAGCTCCAGCCCGGGGGGGGAGACCCAGTACTTC. It specifies CASSSSPGGETQYF.